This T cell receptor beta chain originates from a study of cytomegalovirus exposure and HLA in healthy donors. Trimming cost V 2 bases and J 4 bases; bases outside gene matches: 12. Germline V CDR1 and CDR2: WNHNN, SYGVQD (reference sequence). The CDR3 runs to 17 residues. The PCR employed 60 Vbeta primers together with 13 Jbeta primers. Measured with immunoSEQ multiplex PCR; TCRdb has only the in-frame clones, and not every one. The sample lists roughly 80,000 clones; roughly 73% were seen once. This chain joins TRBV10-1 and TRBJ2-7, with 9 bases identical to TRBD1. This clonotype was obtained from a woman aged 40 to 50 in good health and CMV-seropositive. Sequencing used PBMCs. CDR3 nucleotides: TGCGCCAGCAGTGAGGGAATTCTTGGGGACAGGGCTTACGAGCAGTACTTC. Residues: CASSEGILGDRAYEQYF.